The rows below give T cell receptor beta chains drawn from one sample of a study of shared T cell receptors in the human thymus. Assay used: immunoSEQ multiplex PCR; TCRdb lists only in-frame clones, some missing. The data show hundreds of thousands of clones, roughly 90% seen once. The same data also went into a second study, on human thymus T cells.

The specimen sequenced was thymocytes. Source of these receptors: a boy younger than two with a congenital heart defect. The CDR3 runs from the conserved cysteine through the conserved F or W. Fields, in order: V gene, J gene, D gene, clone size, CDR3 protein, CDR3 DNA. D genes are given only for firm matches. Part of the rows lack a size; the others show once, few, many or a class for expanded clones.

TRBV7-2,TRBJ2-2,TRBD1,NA,CASSLSPQGDTGELFF,TGTGCCAGCAGCTTAAGTCCGCAGGGGGACACCGGGGAGCTGTTTTTT
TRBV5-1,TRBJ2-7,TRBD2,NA,CASSERGLAGEQYF,TGCGCCAGCAGTGAAAGGGGACTAGCGGGGGAGCAGTACTTC
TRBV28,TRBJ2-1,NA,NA,CASSLSVFPYNEQFF,TGTGCCAGCAGTTTGTCAGTCTTCCCTTACAATGAGCAGTTCTTC
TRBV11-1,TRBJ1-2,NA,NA,CASSPRGRWGYTF,TGTGCCAGCAGCCCCCGCGGGCGCTGGGGCTACACCTTC
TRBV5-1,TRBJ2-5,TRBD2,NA,CASSCQLAGQKQGETQYF,TGCGCCAGCAGCTGCCAACTAGCGGGACAAAAGCAGGGAGAGACCCAGTACTTC
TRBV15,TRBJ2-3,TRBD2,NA,CATSRPRLAPITDTQYF,TGTGCCACCAGCAGACCACGACTAGCGCCTATCACAGATACGCAGTATTTT
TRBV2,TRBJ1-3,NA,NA,CASSVGGSSGNTIYF,TGTGCCAGCAGTGTTGGGGGGTCCTCTGGAAACACCATATATTTT
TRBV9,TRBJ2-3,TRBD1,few,CASSVRGQGPDTQYF,TGTGCCAGCAGCGTTCGCGGACAGGGCCCAGATACGCAGTATTTT
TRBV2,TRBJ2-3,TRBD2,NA,CASTLAGGPSTDTQYF,TGTGCCAGCACCTTAGCGGGAGGGCCCAGCACAGATACGCAGTATTTT
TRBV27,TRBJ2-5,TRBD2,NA,CASSLYTSGKGTQYF,TGTGCCAGCAGTTTGTATACTAGCGGTAAAGGCACCCAGTACTTC
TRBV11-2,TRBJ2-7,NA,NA,CASSLASFHEQYF,TGTGCCAGCAGCTTAGCTAGCTTCCACGAGCAGTACTTC
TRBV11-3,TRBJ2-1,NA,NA,CASSLPTHGRIDNEQFF,TGTGCCAGCAGCCTTCCTACCCACGGGAGAATAGACAATGAGCAGTTCTTC
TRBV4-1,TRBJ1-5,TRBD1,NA,CASSQDPPLGQGAHYSNQPQHF,TGCGCCAGCAGCCAAGATCCCCCGCTGGGACAGGGGGCCCATTATAGCAATCAGCCCCAGCATTTT
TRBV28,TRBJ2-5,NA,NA,CASTQAYRETQYF,TGTGCCAGCACCCAGGCTTACCGAGAGACCCAGTACTTC
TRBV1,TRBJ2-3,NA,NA,CTSSLPLLGLARDTQYF,TGCACCAGCAGCCTCCCTCTCCTCGGACTAGCTAGAGATACGCAGTATTTT
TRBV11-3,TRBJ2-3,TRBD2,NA,CASSRWGASGRDTQYF,TGTGCCAGCAGCCGCTGGGGCGCTAGCGGGAGAGATACGCAGTATTTT
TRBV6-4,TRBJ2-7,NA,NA,CASRRTSSYEQYF,TGTGCCAGCAGACGAACCAGCTCCTACGAGCAGTACTTC
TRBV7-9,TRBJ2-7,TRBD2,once,CASSSGEGDWAYEQYF,TGTGCCAGCAGCTCGGGGGAGGGCGACTGGGCCTACGAGCAGTACTTC
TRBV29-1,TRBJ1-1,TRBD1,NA,CSPRAQGTEAFF,TGCAGCCCCCGGGCACAGGGGACTGAAGCTTTCTTT
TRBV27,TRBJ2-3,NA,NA,CASSSLAFGTDTQYF,TGTGCCAGCAGTTCCCTAGCGTTTGGCACAGATACGCAGTATTTT
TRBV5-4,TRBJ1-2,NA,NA,CASSPRQATLYGYTF,TGTGCCAGCAGCCCCCGACAGGCGACCCTCTATGGCTACACCTTC
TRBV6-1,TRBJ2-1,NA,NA,CASSAGLYPENNEQFF,TGTGCCAGCAGTGCAGGCCTATACCCCGAAAACAATGAGCAGTTCTTC
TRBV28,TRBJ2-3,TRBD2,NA,CASSSNETSGSPRDTQYF,TGTGCCAGCAGTTCCAACGAGACTAGCGGGAGCCCGCGGGATACGCAGTATTTT
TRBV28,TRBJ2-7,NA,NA,CAVGVHEQYF,TGTGCCGTCGGGGTCCACGAGCAGTACTTC
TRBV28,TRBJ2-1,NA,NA,CASSLRRSSYNEQFF,TGTGCCAGCAGTTTGAGACGGAGCTCCTACAATGAGCAGTTCTTC